This T cell receptor beta chain was sequenced for a study of blood T cell repertoires in COVID-19 (TCRdb year 2020). Turning to the overall study: Collaborator samples came from the United States, Italy and Spain and covered acute and convalescent phases of COVID-19. The repertoires were made available in a free public database intended to serve as a resource for research on the immune response to SARS-CoV-2. Where available, HLA class I and class II types were obtained from metadata supplied by the sample provider rather than from assay-based typing. The material from the prospective study consisted of cDNA or gDNA derived from T cells, B-cell-depleted T cells, or PBMCs. Samples were obtained from the ongoing ImmuneRACE study (first 160 participants) and from over 1,000 subjects provided by 6 global collaborators. Deeply sampled blood TCRbeta repertoires from subjects exposed to, actively infected with, or recovered from COVID-19 were included in the dataset. Nearly every sample came with metadata listing a de-identified subject ID, COVID-19 status, age in years and sex.

The collaborating institutions used their own protocols to collect whole blood in K2EDTA tubes. Collaborator samples were shipped for TCRbeta analysis as frozen whole blood, isolated PBMCs, or DNA extracted from either sample type. What the study reported, not specific to this receptor: The quantity of clinical and demographic metadata differed by source and by participant and was supplied without curation.

TCRbeta CDR3 regions were amplified from genomic DNA using the immunoSEQ Assay, a bias-controlled multiplex PCR. In the original analysis: Within the assay, amplification of reference gene primers was used to estimate how many nucleated cells each sample contained. To quantify the absolute abundance of each unique TCRbeta CDR3 rearrangement, sequence reads were collapsed and filtered. For each sample, productive Simpson clonality was calculated by taking the square root of Simpson's diversity index across productive rearrangements. TCRdb carries this immuneACCESS record with in-frame sequences only. Its versions omit some clonotypes, under half of them owing to an unresolved V gene in the studies checked, with the rest unexplained. The V and J calls and the clone size are those of that table, but D and trimming were determined from the DNA. The sample table holds more than 25,000 clones, of which around 85% were seen once. The ten most abundant clones make up around half of the sample.

In the case of this clone: Its antigen has not been determined. No base quality values were provided; no much bigger clone lies one nucleotide off.

CDR1 and CDR2 are drawn from the germline V gene (reference sequence): SGHNT, YYREEE. CDR3 length: 15 amino acids, cysteine to phenylalanine. Only CDR3 DNA is held: 45 bases, read in frame from base 1. Compared with germline, V lacks 1 base and J lacks 4 bases; bases without a gene match: 6. This chain joins TRBV5-4 to TRBJ1-1; TRBD1 lines up with 8 middle nucleotides. This sequence was found in a man in his fifties with active or convalescent COVID-19. The source material was peripheral blood. The CDR3 reads as follows: CASSLWTGRITEAFF. The DNA sequence is given as TGTGCCAGCAGCTTGTGGACAGGGAGAATCACTGAAGCTTTCTTT.